The 14 T cell receptor beta chains below all came from one sample that was sequenced in a study of cytomegalovirus exposure and HLA in healthy donors. PCR employed 60 Vbeta and 13 Jbeta primers. Data came from immunoSEQ multiplex PCR; TCRdb stores just in-frame clones and leaves some out. The table includes roughly 190,000 clones, more than 75% detected once. Material for sequencing was PBMCs. The receptors stem from a woman in her late teens or twenties in good health and CMV-seronegative.

CDR3 residues: CASSPSEFLGTGGLGGTDTEAFF. CDR3 bases: TGTGCCAGCTCACCATCAGAGTTCTTAGGGACAGGGGGCCTTGGGGGGACTGACACTGAAGCTTTCTTT. The chain uses TRBV18 and TRBJ1-1; 12 nucleotides line up with TRBD1. Germline CDR1 is KGHSH and CDR2 is LQKENI. The V segment lost 2 bases and the J segment 3 bases; nucleotides outside the gene matches: 25. CDR3 length: 23 residues.

The genes are TRBV7-2 and TRBJ2-5; D is perhaps TRBD2 (5 bases). Trimming took 2 bases from V and 3 from J, leaving 13 bases between them. Germline V gene sequence: CDR1 SGHTA, CDR2 FQGNSA. This CDR3 has 15 amino acids. CDR3 amino acids: CASSLSFSVKETQYF. CDR3 nucleotide sequence: TGTGCCAGCAGCTTATCGTTTAGCGTCAAAGAGACCCAGTACTTC.

Worth noting for this clone: Other DNA sequences in this sample translate to the same CDR3. This rearrangement joins TRBV28 to TRBJ1-1; unclear D gene. This CDR3 has 12 residues. The germline V and J ends were trimmed by 10 bases and 4 bases, with 13 bases remaining between them. Per germline, CDR1 MDHEN and CDR2 SYDVKM. CDR3 nucleotides: TGTGCCACCCGAACGGGAGGCACTGAAGCTTTCTTT. Amino acid sequence: CATRTGGTEAFF.

V gene TRBV11-3 combines with J gene TRBJ2-1, with 12 bases lining up with TRBD2. In germline, CDR1 is SGHNT, CDR2 YENEEA. This CDR3 contains 15 residues. V shed 1 base, J shed 7 bases, and the junction held 2 bases outside the gene matches. CDR3 bases: TGTGCCAGCAGCTTAGGGACTAGCGGGGAGAATGAGCAGTTCTTC. Its protein is CASSLGTSGENEQFF.

The V gene is TRBV6-1, the J gene TRBJ2-1; D possibly corresponds to TRBD1 (5 bases). Germline V CDR1 and CDR2: MNHNS, SASEGT. Deletions cut 0 bases from V and 8 bases from J, with 20 bases between. The CDR3 is 17 residues long. The CDR3 is CASSEAQGLLFWDEQFF. As DNA, the CDR3 is TGTGCCAGCAGTGAAGCGCAGGGTTTATTATTTTGGGATGAGCAGTTCTTC.

This chain links TRBV7-3 with TRBJ2-3, with D tentatively TRBD2 (6 bases). The V gene's germline CDR1 is SGHTA and CDR2 FQGTGA. Trimming pared 2 bases from V and 6 bases from J, leaving 18 bases between. The CDR3 runs to 16 residues. This chain's CDR3 is CASSLYGGTAGDTQYF. The CDR3 DNA reads TGTGCCAGCAGCTTATATGGCGGGACCGCAGGGGATACGCAGTATTTT.

In its sample, this clone was seen a few times. The V call is TRBV2, the J call TRBJ2-7; TRBD2 matches 8 bases. Trimming cost V 3 bases and J 7 bases; bases outside gene matches: 8. This CDR3 has 14 residues. Germline V gives CDR1 SNHLY, CDR2 FYNNEI. The CDR3 sequence: CASSEKRELWEQYF. As DNA, the CDR3 is TGTGCCAGCAGTGAGAAGCGGGAGCTGTGGGAGCAGTACTTC.

This chain uses TRBV11-2 with TRBJ2-1; D may be TRBD2 (6 bases). CDR1 SGHAT and CDR2 FQNNGV come from the germline V gene. The CDR3 runs 13 residues. V was cut by 5 bases and J by 7 bases, with 12 bases left in between. The CDR3 region has the DNA TGTGCCAGCAGCCCAGATCGGGGGAATGAGCAGTTCTTC. It translates to CASSPDRGNEQFF.

This chain joins TRBV4-1 and TRBJ2-7; no reliable D call. V shed 3 bases and J shed 1 base, with 7 bases lying between them. Germline V gene sequence: CDR1 MGHRA, CDR2 YSYEKL. The CDR3 contains 13 residues. The CDR3 is CASSQSFSYEQYF. CDR3 DNA: TGCGCCAGCAGCCAGTCTTTTTCCTACGAGCAGTACTTC.

V and J are TRBV5-5 and TRBJ1-5; D uncertain. V gave up 4 bases and J gave up 9 bases, with 17 bases separating them. The CDR3 length is 14 residues. In germline, CDR1 is SGHKS, CDR2 YYEKEE (reference sequence). CDR3 in DNA: TGTGCCAGCAGCCCAGAGTTCGAGGGAGGGCCCCAGCATTTT. Translating it yields CASSPEFEGGPQHF.

The chain carries TRBV19 and TRBJ2-7; 8 nucleotides agree with TRBD1. Germline V gene lookup returns CDR1 LNHDA and CDR2 SQIVND (reference sequence). There are 14 residues in the CDR3. With 6 bases clipped from V and 1 base from J, the junction kept 5 bases outside the gene matches. The CDR3 coding sequence is TGTGCCAGTAGCCGGGACAGGAGTTCCTACGAGCAGTACTTC. Protein product: CASSRDRSSYEQYF.

The chain carries TRBV6-5 and TRBJ2-2; D gene unclear. CDR3 length: 13 amino acids. Trimming stripped 5 bases from V and 6 bases from J, with 10 bases between. From germline, CDR1 is MNHEY and CDR2 SVGAGI. The DNA for the CDR3 is TGTGCCAGCAGTCGGTACCTTTCCGGGGAGCTGTTTTTT. It codes for CASSRYLSGELFF.

The chain couples TRBV7-6 to TRBJ1-1; tentatively, D is TRBD1 (5 bases). V dropped 0 bases and J dropped 0 bases, with 8 bases sitting between them. CDR1 SGHVS and CDR2 FNYEAQ come from the germline V gene. CDR3 length: 15 residues. The CDR3 loop reads CASSLARDLNTEAFF. As DNA, the CDR3 is TGTGCCAGCAGCTTAGCGCGGGACCTGAACACTGAAGCTTTCTTT.

This chain connects TRBV19 to TRBJ1-5; 7 nucleotides agree with TRBD1. Per germline, CDR1 LNHDA and CDR2 SQIVND (reference sequence). The CDR3 consists of 16 residues. J gave up 7 bases and V 1 base, and 10 bases lay outside the gene matches. The CDR3 protein is CASSIGGTAAGQPQHF. In DNA, the CDR3 is TGTGCCAGTAGTATAGGAGGGACAGCCGCCGGCCAGCCCCAGCATTTT.